The 20 T cell receptor beta chains reported below all come from one sample, sequenced in a study of blood T cell repertoires in COVID-19. Some clones are missing from TCRdb's copy, which holds only in-frame ones; the method was immunoSEQ multiplex PCR. This sample has over 35,000 clones, with about 90% found just once. Sequencing was carried out using peripheral blood. These receptors came from a man over 45 with active COVID-19.

The J gene is TRBJ2-4, the V gene TRBV4-1; 10 nucleotides match TRBD2. The trim removed 0 bases at V and 1 base at J, leaving 9 bases unmatched. The CDR3 loop spans 19 amino acids. Germline V CDR1 and CDR2: MGHRA, YSYEKL. CDR3 protein: CASSQDRVGAGGAKNIQYF. DNA for the CDR3: TGCGCCAGCAGCCAAGATAGGGTAGGAGCGGGAGGGGCCAAAAACATTCAGTACTTC.

The chain is built from TRBV4-2 and TRBJ2-1; 7 bases fit TRBD2. Germline CDR1 reads LGHNA; CDR2 reads YNFKEQ. V lost 1 base, J lost 2 bases, and 2 bases stayed unmatched. The CDR3 contains 15 residues. Here the CDR3 DNA reads TGTGCCAGCAGCCAAGGCCTAGCGGCCTACAATGAGCAGTTCTTC. It is translated as CASSQGLAAYNEQFF.

This clone was observed once. The genes are TRBV16 and TRBJ2-7; D gene ambiguous. The CDR3 spans 14 residues. V lost 4 bases and J 2 bases, leaving 12 bases between the germline ends. The germline CDR1 and CDR2 sequences are KGHSY and FQNENV. The CDR3: CASSPRYGTYEQYF. The CDR3 nucleotides are TGTGCCAGCAGCCCCCGGTACGGTACCTACGAGCAGTACTTC. The full variable domain, rest sourced from reference TRBV16 and TRBJ2-7, is GEEVAQTPKHLVRGEGQKAKLYCAPIKGHSYVFWYQQVLKNEFKFLISFQNENVFDETGMPKERFSAKCLPNSPCSLEIQATKLEDSAVYFCASSPRYGTYEQYFGPGTRLTVT.

This clone occurred once. This rearrangement joins TRBV6-5 to TRBJ1-1, with 7 bases lining up with TRBD1. This CDR3 region has 15 residues. V gave up 6 bases and J gave up 1 base; unmatched junction bases: 8. Germline values: CDR1 MNHEY, CDR2 SVGAGI. CDR3 amino acids: CASRARQGWNTEAFF. The CDR3 DNA reads TGTGCCAGCAGAGCTAGACAGGGCTGGAACACTGAAGCTTTCTTT.

This chain connects TRBV5-1 to TRBJ1-1; 8 nucleotides line up with TRBD1. V dropped 4 bases and J dropped 1; count of bases not matched to a gene: 3. The CDR3 contains 14 residues. The germline CDR1 and CDR2 sequences are SGHRS and YFSETQ. The CDR3 sequence: CASSGQGGNTEAFF. In DNA form, the CDR3 reads TGCGCCAGCAGCGGACAGGGTGGGAACACTGAAGCTTTCTTT.

The chain has TRBV25-1 and TRBJ1-2; possibly TRBD1 for D (6 bases). CDR3 length: 14 residues. The V end was cut by 4 bases, the J end by 4 bases, with 13 bases between. Germline V gene lookup returns CDR1 MGHDK and CDR2 SYGVNS. The CDR3 loop reads CASSGQGKIYGYTF. In DNA, the CDR3 is TGTGCCAGCAGTGGTCAGGGGAAGATCTATGGCTACACCTTC.

The CDR3 bases are TGTGCCAGCAGTGAAAGGTCGGGAGTGCTGGGCACCGGGGAGCTGTTTTTT. Protein sequence: CASSERSGVLGTGELFF. This chain connects TRBV2 to TRBJ2-2; D perhaps matches TRBD2 (6 bases). The germline gives CDR1 SNHLY, CDR2 FYNNEI. CDR3 length: 17 residues. The V end was cut by 2 bases, the J end by 4 bases, with 17 bases between.

The chain links TRBV12-3 or TRBV12-4 to TRBJ1-2; D gene ambiguous. Trimming shortened V by 7 bases and J by 6 bases, and 12 bases separated the two germline ends. This CDR3 has 12 residues. In nucleotides, the CDR3 is TGTGCCAGCACCCCAGGTTTGGATGGCTACACCTTC. Residues: CASTPGLDGYTF.

V is TRBV9 and J is TRBJ1-5; the match to TRBD1 covers 10 bases. V dropped 4 bases and J dropped 6; count of bases not matched to a gene: 16. The germline V gene encodes CDR1 SGDLS and CDR2 YYNGEE. This CDR3 has 18 residues. The CDR3 DNA reads as TGTGCCAGCAGCCCCGGGGACGGGGACAGGGGCAGGGCTCAGCCCCAGCATTTT. It yields the protein CASSPGDGDRGRAQPQHF.

CDR3 in amino acids: CASSPLAGGPHEQFF. DNA of the CDR3: TGCGCCAGCAGCCCCCTAGCGGGAGGCCCCCATGAGCAGTTCTTC. The rearrangement uses TRBV5-1 and TRBJ2-1, with 11 bases aligning to TRBD2. The germline V gene encodes CDR1 SGHRS and CDR2 YFSETQ. The CDR3 is 15 residues long. J gave up 8 bases and V 4 bases, and 8 bases lay outside the gene matches.

This clone appeared once. This rearrangement joins TRBV12-3 or TRBV12-4 to TRBJ2-7; TRBD2 aligns across 8 bases. The CDR3 loop spans 12 amino acids. Trimming took 8 bases from V and 5 from J; bases not matched to a gene: 5. The CDR3 sequence: CASRSGSHEQYF. CDR3 coding DNA: TGTGCCAGCCGAAGCGGGAGCCACGAGCAGTACTTC.

This clone was seen a handful of times. The genes are TRBV19 and TRBJ1-5, with 7 nucleotides matching TRBD1. The V segment lost 3 bases and the J segment 5 bases; nucleotides outside the gene matches: 4. Germline V gene data show CDR1 as LNHDA and CDR2 as SQIVND (reference sequence). This CDR3 comprises 14 residues. CDR3 in amino acids: CASSIRQGHQPQHF. CDR3 nucleotides: TGTGCCAGTAGTATCCGACAGGGTCATCAGCCCCAGCATTTT.

This clone was counted once. The chain is built from TRBV28 and TRBJ2-5; 7 nucleotides agree with TRBD1. Germline V gene lookup returns CDR1 MDHEN and CDR2 SYDVKM. Trimming cost V 6 bases and J 5 bases; bases outside gene matches: 21. This CDR3 has 18 residues. CDR3 nucleotide sequence: TGTGCCAGCAGCCCCTCCATCCGACAGGGAACCTCTGTGGAGACCCAGTACTTC. This translates into CASSPSIRQGTSVETQYF.

This clone has just a few counts. V is TRBV27 and J is TRBJ2-2, with TRBD2 matching over 14 bases. The junction had 12 bases not matched to a gene; V was cut back by 5 bases and J by 1 base. From germline, CDR1 is MNHEY and CDR2 SMNVEV (reference sequence). The CDR3 loop spans 20 amino acids. The chain's CDR3 is CASSEPSGLAGVGNTGELFF. The CDR3 region has the DNA TGTGCCAGCAGTGAGCCTTCGGGACTAGCGGGAGTAGGGAACACCGGGGAGCTGTTTTTT.

The rearrangement joins TRBV19 to TRBJ1-6; the match to TRBD1 covers 8 bases. Germline trimming cut 6 bases from V and 14 bases from J; bases unmatched to any gene: 15. CDR1 and CDR2 from the germline V gene are LNHDA and SQIVND (reference sequence). The CDR3 runs 15 residues. The CDR3 sequence: CASRGEDRAPRTLHF. The CDR3 DNA reads as TGTGCCAGTAGGGGAGAGGACAGGGCCCCCCGCACCCTCCACTTT.

The rearrangement joins TRBV3-1 (or the pseudogene TRBV3-2) to TRBJ2-1; D might be TRBD2 (7 bases). Germline loops: CDR1 LGHDT, CDR2 YNNKEL (reference sequence). The germline V and J ends were trimmed by 4 bases and 1 base, with 26 bases remaining between them. The CDR3 extends over 20 amino acids. The CDR3 DNA follows: TGTGCCAGCAGCCTACAGGGAGGAGGGAGGGCCTTGGTGTCCTACAATGAGCAGTTCTTC. This gives the protein CASSLQGGGRALVSYNEQFF.

V gene TRBV30 combines with J gene TRBJ2-5; 7 positions agree with TRBD2. V trimming: 0 bases; J trimming: 9 bases; junction bases outside the gene matches: 4. CDR1 and CDR2 from the germline V gene are GTSNPN and SVGIG (reference sequence). This CDR3 is built from 12 residues. The CDR3 DNA follows: TGTGCCTGGAGTGTATGGGAGGGAGCCCAGTACTTC. Translation: CAWSVWEGAQYF.

The rearrangement uses TRBV5-1 and TRBJ1-4, with 7 bases aligning to TRBD1. The CDR3 covers 15 residues. J gave up 4 bases and V 2 bases, and 5 bases lay outside the gene matches. Germline V lookup: CDR1 SGHRS, CDR2 YFSETQ. The CDR3 spells CASSLGQVYNEKLFF. The CDR3 DNA follows: TGCGCCAGCAGCTTAGGACAGGTTTATAATGAAAAACTGTTTTTT.

This chain links TRBV7-9 with TRBJ1-3; D may be TRBD1 (5 bases). V was pared by 1 base and J by 4 bases, with 11 bases between. The germline V gene has CDR1 SEHNR and CDR2 FQNEAQ (reference sequence). The CDR3 totals 15 residues. The CDR3 here is CASSLVGRAGNTIYF. The CDR3 DNA sequence: TGTGCCAGCAGCTTAGTAGGCAGGGCCGGAAACACCATATATTTT.

This chain uses TRBV28 with TRBJ1-5; 7 bases align to TRBD1. The V segment lost 8 bases and the J segment 0 bases; nucleotides outside the gene matches: 10. This CDR3 comprises 16 residues. Germline V gives CDR1 MDHEN, CDR2 SYDVKM. CDR3 in DNA: TGTGCCAGCTCGATTGACAGGGTCATTAGCAATCAGCCCCAGCATTTT. Amino acids: CASSIDRVISNQPQHF.